The rows below give T cell receptor beta chains drawn from one sample of a study of cytomegalovirus exposure and HLA in healthy donors. The repertoire was sequenced with immunoSEQ multiplex PCR; TCRdb's copy has only in-frame clones and lacks some. The sample includes fewer than 250,000 clones, approximately 80% seen only once; the top ten take 14%. The source material was PBMCs. The receptors derive from a woman younger than 45 in good health and CMV-seropositive. Both conserved end residues are part of each CDR3. D genes are given only for firm matches. Only part of the rows carry a size: once, few, many, or a class if the clone is expanded.

>TRBJ2-5|.|TRBV11-3|.
CASSFTPSEQETQYF
TGTGCCAGCAGCTTCACTCCCAGCGAACAAGAGACCCAGTACTTC
>TRBJ2-2|.|TRBV7-2|.
CASSPPGNTGELFF
TGTGCCAGCAGTCCCCCAGGGAACACCGGGGAGCTGTTTTTT
>TRBJ2-7|.|TRBV9|.
CARFPTSRARGQYF
TGTGCCAGATTCCCGACCAGCCGCGCGCGGGGGCAGTACTTC
>TRBJ2-3|TRBD2|TRBV6-1|.
CASSLTSGGTDTQYF
TGTGCCAGCAGCCTGACTAGCGGGGGTACAGATACGCAGTATTTT
>TRBJ1-2|TRBD1|TRBV29-1|.
CSVQTSDRGPLNYGYTF
TGCAGCGTCCAAACTTCGGACAGGGGGCCCCTTAACTATGGCTACACCTTC
>TRBJ1-2|.|TRBV6-5|.
CATQPWGIPNYGYTF
TGTGCCACACAACCTTGGGGCATCCCTAACTATGGCTACACCTTC
>TRBJ1-6|TRBD1|TRBV30|.
CAWSGTGNWSPLHF
TGTGCCTGGAGTGGGACAGGGAATTGGTCACCCCTCCACTTT
>TRBJ2-3|TRBD2|TRBV11-2|.
CASSLAGGRTDTQYF
TGTGCCAGCAGCCTAGCGGGGGGGCGAACAGATACGCAGTATTTT
>TRBJ1-2|.|TRBV5-1|.
CASSLEGQGYTF
TGCGCCAGCAGCTTGGAAGGACAGGGCTACACCTTC
>TRBJ2-5|TRBD1|TRBV7-9|.
CASSSWTGGGETQYF
TGTGCCAGCAGCTCGTGGACAGGGGGGGGAGAGACCCAGTACTTC
>TRBJ2-2|.|TRBV9|once
CASSVGQANTGELFF
TGTGCCAGCAGCGTAGGTCAGGCGAACACCGGGGAGCTGTTTTTT
>TRBJ2-3|TRBD2|TRBV29-1|.
CSVEVAGGTDTQYF
TGCAGCGTTGAGGTAGCGGGAGGCACAGATACGCAGTATTTT
>TRBJ2-1|TRBD2|TRBV5-4|.
CASSRTSGGRNEQFF
TGTGCCAGCAGCCGGACTAGCGGGGGGAGGAATGAGCAGTTCTTC
>TRBJ2-2|TRBD2|TRBV10-3|few
CAIRGLAGGTNTGELFF
TGTGCCATCAGGGGACTAGCGGGGGGAACGAACACCGGGGAGCTGTTTTTT
>TRBJ1-3|.|TRBV5-1|.
CASSPPGARNTIYF
TGCGCCAGCAGCCCGCCGGGAGCCCGGAACACCATATATTTT
>TRBJ2-1|TRBD1|TRBV28|.
CASSVGTGLEQFF
TGTGCCAGCAGTGTTGGGACAGGCCTTGAGCAGTTCTTC
>TRBJ2-7|.|TRBV14|.
CASSPDRGYEQYF
TGTGCCAGCAGCCCCGACCGCGGGTACGAGCAGTACTTC
>TRBJ1-6|.|TRBV28|.
CASLAPNSPLHF
TGTGCCAGCTTGGCCCCAAATTCACCCCTCCACTTT
>TRBJ1-6|TRBD1|TRBV6-4|few
CASSDRRQGTYNSPLHF
TGTGCCAGCAGTGACCGAAGACAGGGGACTTATAATTCACCCCTCCACTTT
>TRBJ2-5|TRBD1|TRBV27|.
CASSTSGTGGETQYF
TGTGCCAGCAGTACTTCCGGGACAGGGGGGGAGACCCAGTACTTC
>TRBJ2-7|TRBD1|TRBV10-3|.
CAISRDRATYEQYF
TGTGCCATCAGCCGGGACAGGGCGACCTACGAGCAGTACTTC
>TRBJ2-7|TRBD1|TRBV6-1|.
CASSDRGFYEQYF
TGTGCCAGCAGTGACAGGGGGTTCTACGAGCAGTACTTC
>TRBJ1-3|TRBD1|TRBV11-2|once
CASSPVAAGGAGSGNTIYF
TGTGCCAGCAGCCCGGTCGCTGCAGGGGGCGCCGGTTCTGGAAACACCATATATTTT
>TRBJ1-6|.|TRBV10-1|few
CASSAAGPHNSPLHF
TGCGCCAGCAGTGCCGCGGGACCCCATAATTCACCCCTCCACTTT
>TRBJ1-1|TRBD1|TRBV9|.
CASSVEGADTEAFF
TGTGCCAGCAGCGTAGAGGGGGCAGACACTGAAGCTTTCTTT
>TRBJ2-3|TRBD1|TRBV7-3|.
CASSGTGTDTQYF
TGTGCCAGCAGCGGGACAGGGACAGATACGCAGTATTTT
>TRBJ2-2|.|TRBV27|.
CASSFRGAGTGELFF
TGTGCCAGCAGTTTCAGGGGGGCGGGTACCGGGGAGCTGTTTTTT
>TRBJ2-7|.|TRBV19|.
CASSRGKDNSYEQYF
TGTGCCAGTAGTAGGGGCAAGGACAATTCCTACGAGCAGTACTTC
>TRBJ2-7|TRBD1|TRBV28|.
CASSSVRDRAYEQYF
TGTGCCAGCAGCTCCGTCCGGGACAGGGCCTACGAGCAGTACTTC
>TRBJ1-1|.|TRBV19|once
CASSSQMNTEAFF
TGTGCCAGTAGTTCCCAGATGAACACTGAAGCTTTCTTT
>TRBJ2-3|TRBD2|TRBV28|.
CASSRGARTDTQYF
TGTGCCAGTTCGCGGGGGGCCCGCACAGATACGCAGTATTTT
>TRBJ2-7|.|TRBV11-2|many
CASSLASTLYEQYF
TGTGCCAGCAGCTTAGCTAGTACCCTCTACGAGCAGTACTTC
>TRBJ2-3|.|TRBV7-9|.
CASSQGRGPGTQYF
TGTGCCAGCAGCCAGGGGCGGGGGCCCGGTACGCAGTATTTT
>TRBJ1-2|TRBD1|TRBV28|.
CASSLFGTGAYGYTF
TGTGCCAGCAGTTTATTTGGGACAGGGGCCTATGGCTACACCTTC
>TRBJ2-1|.|TRBV27|.
CASAHNKGVEQFF
TGTGCCAGCGCTCATAATAAGGGGGTTGAGCAGTTCTTC
>TRBJ2-3|TRBD2|TRBV18|.
CASSPPRGGGASDTQYF
TGTGCCAGCTCACCACCGCGGGGGGGAGGGGCCTCAGATACGCAGTATTTT
>TRBJ2-2|.|TRBV5-1|.
CASSLEGLGELTGELFF
TGCGCCAGCAGCTTGGAGGGACTTGGGGAACTCACCGGGGAGCTGTTTTTT
>TRBJ2-5|.|TRBV9|.
CASSVESSEFGTQYF
TGTGCCAGCAGCGTAGAGTCTAGCGAGTTTGGGACCCAGTACTTC
>TRBJ2-1|TRBD1|TRBV12-5|.
CASGLTGDEQFF
TGTGCTAGTGGTCTAACAGGGGATGAGCAGTTCTTC
>TRBJ2-7|.|TRBV11-1|few
CASSPQREPYEQYF
TGTGCCAGCAGCCCACAGAGGGAGCCCTACGAGCAGTACTTC
>TRBJ2-7|TRBD2|TRBV29-1|.
CSVRKAGEQYF
TGCAGCGTTCGAAAAGCGGGGGAGCAGTACTTC
>TRBJ2-7|.|TRBV5-1|few
CASSLALSSYEQYF
TGCGCCAGCAGCTTGGCGCTCTCATCCTACGAGCAGTACTTC
>TRBJ1-2|.|TRBV19|few
CASSINAGNYGYTF
TGTGCCAGTAGTATAAACGCAGGGAACTATGGCTACACCTTC
>TRBJ1-5|.|TRBV7-2|.
CASSLGQGANQPQHF
TGTGCCAGCAGCCTGGGCCAAGGGGCAAATCAGCCCCAGCATTTT
>TRBJ1-6|.|TRBV10-3|.
CAISEFVGDTYNSPLHF
TGTGCCATCAGTGAGTTCGTTGGGGACACCTATAATTCACCCCTCCACTTT
>TRBJ2-5|TRBD2|TRBV25-1|.
CASRRTSGREETQYF
TGTGCCAGCAGGAGGACTAGCGGGAGGGAAGAGACCCAGTACTTC
>TRBJ2-5|.|TRBV9|.
CASSPPGAEETQYF
TGTGCCAGCAGCCCGCCGGGAGCTGAGGAGACCCAGTACTTC
>TRBJ2-2|TRBD1|TRBV6-1|.
CASSEIQGAPGELFF
TGTGCCAGCAGTGAGATCCAGGGGGCGCCCGGGGAGCTGTTTTTT